This T cell receptor beta chain was profiled in a study of T cells in Graves' hyperthyroidism and ophthalmopathy. Germline CDR1 MGHRA, CDR2 YSYEKL. The CDR3 is 16 residues long. Trimming removed 4 bases from V and 0 bases from J, with 16 bases in between. Disease duration was under 3 months in the ophthalmopathy patients, who also had a Clinical Activity Score of at least 3 and a NOSPECS grade of at least 4. Findings and caveats of the study: Separation of ophthalmopathy from stable hyperthyroidism was achieved by a 13 V-J model. Median prediction lead before ophthalmopathy onset was about 6.7 months with the model.

This clonotype was seen a handful of times. Its matching antigen is unknown. RNA transcripts gave rise to amplified TCR beta CDR3 regions. Carried out on the TCR CDR3, a first-round RT-PCR used the HTBI primer set. TCRdb fed the multiplex PCR reads into MiXCR, producing one record per CDR3 protein. This sample has 300,000 to 450,000 distinct CDR3 sequences, with about a fifth found just once. Sequenced sample: blood. The sequence was collected from a man between 18 and 29 years old with Graves' ophthalmopathy. The chain uses TRBV4-1 and TRBJ2-7; no clear D gene. CDR3 bases: TGCGCCAGCAGCCTTGAGGAACAGCCAAGCTCCTACGAGCAGTACTTC. As protein: CASSLEEQPSSYEQYF.